One and the same sample provided the 15 T cell receptor beta chains below, sequenced in a study of OX40 agonist ivuxolimab in advanced cancers. Clones were read by immunoSEQ multiplex PCR, and TCRdb kept only the in-frame ones, dropping some. The sample yields fewer than 30,000 clones, just under 75% seen once. The sequencing here drew on CD4+ or CD8+ T cells sorted from blood, taken in a trial of the OX40 agonist ivuxolimab. These receptors came from an adult with an advanced solid tumor such as melanoma, head and neck, liver or kidney cancer.

In DNA, the CDR3 is TGTGCCAGCAGACCCCTGGGAAACTATGGCTACACCTTC. Translation: CASRPLGNYGYTF. The rearrangement links TRBV28 to TRBJ1-2; D ambiguous. The CDR3 runs to 13 residues. Trimming stripped 6 bases from V and 2 bases from J, with 10 bases between. Looked up from germline, CDR1 is MDHEN and CDR2 is SYDVKM.

V is TRBV2 and J is TRBJ1-5; tentatively, D is TRBD1 (5 bases). Germline loops: CDR1 SNHLY, CDR2 FYNNEI. CDR3 length equals 14 residues. The V end was cut by 6 bases, the J end by 4 bases, with 13 bases between. CDR3 bases: TGTGCCAGCAGCAGGAGGGACGGAAATCAGCCCCAGCATTTT. This gives the protein CASSRRDGNQPQHF.

This chain connects TRBV19 to TRBJ2-7; 7 bases are a match to TRBD2. The germline gives CDR1 LNHDA, CDR2 SQIVND (reference sequence). The V gene end was trimmed by 1 base and the J gene end by 0 bases; junction bases not matched to a gene: 3. The CDR3 runs 15 residues. The CDR3 loop is CASSIAGGSSYEQYF. Written as DNA, the CDR3 is TGTGCCAGTAGTATAGCGGGGGGTAGCTCCTACGAGCAGTACTTC.

V is TRBV5-1 and J is TRBJ2-5; D gene unclear. The CDR3 spans 12 residues. With 7 bases removed from V and 4 bases from J, the gap between germline ends came to 11 bases. CDR1 SGHRS and CDR2 YFSETQ come from the germline V gene. CDR3 residues: CASRDSGETQYF. The CDR3 DNA reads TGCGCCAGCCGCGACTCGGGAGAGACCCAGTACTTC.

This CDR3 is CASSQEAGGNVNEQFF. The CDR3, as DNA: TGTGCCAGCAGCCAAGAAGCGGGGGGTAATGTCAATGAGCAGTTCTTC. The gene calls are TRBV7-6 and TRBJ2-1; 9 bases are shared with TRBD2. Germline V gene data show CDR1 as SGHVS and CDR2 as FNYEAQ. The CDR3 spans 16 residues. Unmatched junction bases numbered 11, after V lost 5 bases and J lost 6 bases.

This clone appeared once. One end of the junction is discordant with germline, which a read error may explain. The chain is built from TRBV5-3 and TRBJ2-7; 8 bases match TRBD2. TRBV5-3 is treated as an ORF (open reading frame) with a function not yet certain. There are 15 residues in the CDR3. In DNA, the CDR3 is TGTGCCAGCAGCTTATCACTAGCGGAGAACTACGAGCAGTACTTC. Translation gives CASSLSLAENYEQYF.

The chain has TRBV19 and TRBJ1-2; D unresolved. The length of the CDR3 is 16 residues. V lost 3 bases to trimming and J lost 6 bases, with 20 bases between them. The V gene's germline CDR1 is LNHDA and CDR2 SQIVND (reference sequence). The CDR3, as DNA: TGTGCCAGTAGTATCCCGTACATGAGGGTCCTGGATGGCTACACCTTC. Its protein product is CASSIPYMRVLDGYTF.

This clone appeared once. The rearrangement links TRBV7-9 to TRBJ2-7; D is unresolved. The CDR3 totals 13 residues. Trimming stripped 0 bases from V and 1 base from J, with 4 bases between. Germline-derived CDR1 and CDR2 are SEHNR and FQNEAQ (reference sequence). The CDR3 protein is CASSLALSYEQYF. The CDR3 nucleotides read TGTGCCAGCAGCTTAGCCCTTTCCTACGAGCAGTACTTC.

This clone was seen a handful of times. V gene TRBV2 combines with J gene TRBJ2-3; 9 nucleotides align to TRBD1. This CDR3 spans 16 amino acids. V dropped 4 bases and J dropped 6; count of bases not matched to a gene: 11. Germline assignment: CDR1 SNHLY and CDR2 FYNNEI. The CDR3 here is CASSVSRTGAADTQYF. The CDR3 coding sequence is TGTGCCAGCAGTGTCTCTCGGACAGGGGCCGCCGATACGCAGTATTTT.

This sequence joins TRBV30 and TRBJ2-3; TRBD1 aligns across 8 bases. The germline V gene has CDR1 GTSNPN and CDR2 SVGIG (reference sequence). The CDR3 is 14 residues long. V dropped 5 bases and J dropped 6; count of bases not matched to a gene: 10. As DNA, the CDR3 is TGTGCCTGGGGGACAGGAATCGGATTGGATACGCAGTATTTT. This sequence encodes CAWGTGIGLDTQYF.

Written as DNA, the CDR3 is TGTGCCAGCAGCCCCCGGGGGGGGAACACTGAAGCTTTCTTT. Its translation: CASSPRGGNTEAFF. V gene TRBV4-2 combines with J gene TRBJ1-1; weak D call: TRBD1 (5 bases). From germline, CDR1 is LGHNA and CDR2 YNFKEQ. The CDR3 contains 14 residues. The V and J ends lost 4 bases and 1 base respectively, with 10 bases between them.

CDR3 sequence: CASSQVGAGVKNIQYF. The CDR3 DNA reads as TGCGCCAGCAGCCAAGTAGGGGCGGGGGTCAAAAACATTCAGTACTTC. The chain uses TRBV4-3 and TRBJ2-4; 7 nucleotides align to TRBD2. CDR3 length equals 16 residues. V shed 1 base and J 3 bases; nucleotides not matched to a gene: 6. The germline V gene has CDR1 LGHNA and CDR2 YSLEER.

Relative to its sample, this clone is medium-sized. The J gene is TRBJ2-5, the V gene TRBV10-3; 14 nucleotides match TRBD2. V lost 0 bases to trimming and J lost 5 bases; unmatched junction nucleotides: 8. The CDR3 runs to 18 residues. Looked up from germline, CDR1 is ENHRY and CDR2 is SYGVKD. This chain's CDR3 is CAISESRTSGGKSETQYF. The CDR3, as DNA: TGTGCCATCAGTGAGTCAAGGACTAGCGGGGGGAAGAGTGAGACCCAGTACTTC.

This chain uses TRBV28 with TRBJ2-7; no firm D call. The CDR3 is made up of 17 amino acids. Trimming removed 2 bases at V and 0 bases at J, with 17 bases between. The V gene's germline CDR1 is MDHEN and CDR2 SYDVKM. CDR3 amino acids: CASSLGLGSAYSYEQYF. CDR3 DNA sequence: TGTGCCAGCAGTTTAGGTCTCGGGTCAGCATACTCCTACGAGCAGTACTTC. Supplemented by reference TRBV28 and TRBJ2-7, the full variable domain reads DVKVTQSSRYLVKRTGEKVFLECVQDMDHENMFWYRQDPGLGLRLIYFSYDVKMKEKGDIPEGYSVSREKKERFSLILESASTNQTSMYLCASSLGLGSAYSYEQYFGPGTRLTVT.

This chain links TRBV6-1 with TRBJ1-2; D unresolved. Germline-derived CDR1 and CDR2 are MNHNS and SASEGT. The CDR3 spans 15 residues. Trimming removed 2 bases from V and 6 bases from J, with 16 bases in between. CDR3 bases: TGTGCCAGCAGTGAATATAGGGCGGAGCTAAATGGCTACACCTTC. This translates into CASSEYRAELNGYTF.